The next 9 T cell receptor beta chains were all read from a single sample in a study of cytomegalovirus exposure and HLA in healthy donors. Use of 60 Vbeta and 13 Jbeta primers characterized the PCR. Some clones are missing from TCRdb's copy, which holds only in-frame ones; the method was immunoSEQ multiplex PCR. The sample has approximately 170,000 clones, over 80% seen once. The sample comprised PBMCs. These TCRs come from a woman aged 50 to 60 in good health and CMV-seropositive.

This rearrangement joins TRBV7-3 to TRBJ2-1; maybe TRBD1 (5 bases). The CDR3 is made up of 14 amino acids. Germline values: CDR1 SGHTA, CDR2 FQGTGA. The V end lost 5 bases, the J end lost 6 bases, and 14 bases lay between the germline ends. CDR3 in DNA: TGTGCCAGCAGCGAAGGGGTCTTACCCAATGAGCAGTTCTTC. This sequence encodes CASSEGVLPNEQFF.

The rearrangement uses TRBV11-2 and TRBJ2-6; possible D gene TRBD1, 5 bases. V was trimmed by 5 bases and J by 1 base, leaving 9 bases between them. The length of the CDR3 is 15 residues. Per germline, CDR1 SGHAT and CDR2 FQNNGV. DNA of the CDR3: TGTGCCAGCAGCGCCCAGGGATCTGGGGCCAACGTCCTGACTTTC. Protein sequence: CASSAQGSGANVLTF.

This clone came up a few times. The chain has TRBV5-1 and TRBJ2-3; 9 positions agree with TRBD1. CDR3 length equals 15 residues. The germline V gene encodes CDR1 SGHRS and CDR2 YFSETQ. Trimming removed 0 bases from V and 5 bases from J; junction bases left unmatched: 4. The chain's CDR3 is CASSLARQGGDTQYF. For the CDR3, the DNA is TGCGCCAGCAGCTTGGCCCGACAGGGGGGAGATACGCAGTATTTT.

The rearrangement uses TRBV29-1 and TRBJ2-7, with TRBD1 matching over 7 bases. The V segment lost 4 bases and the J segment 5 bases; nucleotides outside the gene matches: 5. Germline V gene lookup returns CDR1 SQVTM and CDR2 ANQGSEA. The CDR3 is 12 amino acids. DNA for the CDR3: TGCAGCGTTGCCGACAGGGTCCACGAGCAGTACTTC. It encodes CSVADRVHEQYF.

The chain couples TRBV9 to TRBJ1-2; 7 nucleotides agree with TRBD1. The germline V gene encodes CDR1 SGDLS and CDR2 YYNGEE. After removal of 3 bases from V and 2 bases from J, the junction contained 4 bases not matched to a gene. The CDR3 consists of 14 residues. The CDR3: CASSATGQNYGYTF. The DNA for the CDR3 is TGTGCCAGCAGCGCTACGGGACAGAACTATGGCTACACCTTC.

The chain employs TRBV2 and TRBJ1-2; 7 nucleotides line up with TRBD1. V lost 3 bases, J lost 4 bases, and 8 bases stayed unmatched. Germline CDR1 reads SNHLY; CDR2 reads FYNNEI. The CDR3 totals 15 residues. The CDR3 DNA reads TGTGCCAGCAGTGACCTAGGGACAGCCAGCTATGGCTACACCTTC. Amino acid sequence: CASSDLGTASYGYTF.

This clone was seen more than once but under ten times. The chain is built from TRBV13 and TRBJ1-1; possible D gene TRBD1, 6 bases. V was trimmed by 5 bases and J by 2 bases, leaving 9 bases between them. Per the germline V gene, CDR1 is PRHDT and CDR2 is FYEKMQ (reference sequence). This CDR3 comprises 13 residues. The CDR3 is CASSQGHNTEAFF. The CDR3 coding sequence is TGTGCCAGCAGCCAGGGACATAACACTGAAGCTTTCTTT.

This clone has only one observation. The chain uses TRBV4-2 and TRBJ1-2, with 12 bases fitting TRBD1. Trimming took 4 bases from V and 3 from J; bases not matched to a gene: 9. CDR3 length: 17 residues. Germline-derived CDR1 and CDR2 are LGHNA and YNFKEQ. The CDR3 loop is CASSPRDRGREHYGYTF. The DNA of the CDR3 is TGTGCCAGCAGCCCCCGGGACAGGGGGCGCGAGCACTATGGCTACACCTTC.

The genes are TRBV5-1 and TRBJ2-6; 7 nucleotides agree with TRBD2. CDR3 length: 15 amino acids. The germline V gene has CDR1 SGHRS and CDR2 YFSETQ. The V and J ends lost 7 bases and 1 base, in that order; junction bases with no gene match: 5. The CDR3 sequence is CASRGGNSGANVLTF. The DNA of the CDR3 is TGCGCCAGCCGCGGGGGTAATTCTGGGGCCAACGTCCTGACTTTC. The full variable domain, with the rest looked up from reference TRBV5-1 and TRBJ2-6, is KAGVTQTPRYLIKTRGQQVTLSCSPISGHRSVSWYQQTPGQGLQFLFEYFSETQRNKGNFPGRFSGRQFSNSRSEMNVSTLELGDSALYLCASRGGNSGANVLTFGAGSRLTVL.